These T cell receptor beta chains were read from a single sample in a study of T cell repertoires in cytomegalovirus infection. One entry per CDR3 protein results from TCRdb running MiXCR on the reads. This sample carries 600,000 to 800,000 distinct CDR3 sequences, approximately 24% of them seen once, and the ten largest clones take less than 9.5%. Sequencing input: CD8+ T cells from PBMCs. Receptors were obtained from a human donor in good health (CMV status not recorded). Some clones in this sample may be carry-over from other donors' samples. Both conserved end residues are part of each CDR3. D genes are given only for firm matches. The size entry is marked missing in some rows and otherwise reads once, few, many or a size class.

TRBJ1-1	NA	13	NA	TRBV7-9	CASSSTDPRAVFF	TGTGCCAGCAGCTCCACCGACCCCAGAGCAGTTTTCTTT
TRBJ2-7	few	17	TRBD2	TRBV12-3/TRBV12-4	CASSPGGGLAGSYEQYF	TGTGCCAGCAGTCCCGGGGGGGGGCTAGCGGGTTCCTACGAGCAGTACTTC
TRBJ2-3	many	17	TRBD2	TRBV7-2	CASSLAIAGGPKDTQYF	TGTGCCAGCAGCTTAGCCATCGCGGGGGGGCCGAAAGATACGCAGTATTTT
TRBJ2-5	few	13	NA	TRBV7-9	CASSLDVTETQYF	TGTGCCAGCAGCTTAGATGTTACGGAGACCCAGTACTTC
TRBJ2-3	many	12	NA	TRBV7-2	CASRGGTDTQYF	TGTGCCAGCAGAGGGGGGACAGATACGCAGTATTTT
TRBJ1-5	NA	16	NA	TRBV7-9	CASSSGTPSPDQPQHF	TGTGCCAGCAGCTCCGGGACCCCCTCTCCCGATCAGCCCCAGCATTTT
TRBJ2-5	NA	16	TRBD1	TRBV29-1	CSALKGTGAPQETQYF	TGCAGCGCCTTAAAAGGGACAGGGGCTCCTCAAGAGACCCAGTACTTC
TRBJ2-7	once	14	TRBD2	TRBV7-2	CASREGLAGREQYF	TGTGCCAGCAGGGAAGGACTAGCGGGGCGCGAGCAGTACTTC
TRBJ2-7	NA	13	NA	TRBV7-2	CASSLGHQREQYF	TGTGCCAGCAGCTTAGGTCACCAACGGGAGCAGTACTTC
TRBJ2-5	NA	16	TRBD1	TRBV12-3/TRBV12-4	CTSSLRPTGPQETQYF	TGTACCAGCAGTCTTCGACCGACAGGGCCCCAAGAGACCCAGTACTTC